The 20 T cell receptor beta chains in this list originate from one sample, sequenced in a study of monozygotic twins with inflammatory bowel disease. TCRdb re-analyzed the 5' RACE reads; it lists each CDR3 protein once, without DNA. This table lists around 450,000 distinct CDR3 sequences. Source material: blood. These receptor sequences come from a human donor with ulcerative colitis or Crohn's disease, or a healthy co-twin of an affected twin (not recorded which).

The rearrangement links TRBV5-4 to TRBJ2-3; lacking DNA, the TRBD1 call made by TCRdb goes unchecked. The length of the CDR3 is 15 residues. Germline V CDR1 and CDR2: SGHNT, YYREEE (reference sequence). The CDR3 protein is CASSLVGGQVDTQYF.

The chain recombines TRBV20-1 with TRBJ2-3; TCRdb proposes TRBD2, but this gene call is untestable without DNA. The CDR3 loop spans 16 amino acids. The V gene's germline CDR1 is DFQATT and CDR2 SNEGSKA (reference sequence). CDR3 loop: CSASPRLAGATDTQYF.

CDR3: CASSLVGGGIYEQYF. This sequence joins TRBV11-2 and TRBJ2-7; the D call from TCRdb, TRBD2, cannot be confirmed without DNA. CDR1 is SGHAT, CDR2 FQNNGV, per germline. This CDR3 has 15 amino acids.

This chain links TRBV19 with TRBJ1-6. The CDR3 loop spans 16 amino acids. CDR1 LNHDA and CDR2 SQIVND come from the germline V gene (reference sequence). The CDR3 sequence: CASSKYGQADNSPLHF.

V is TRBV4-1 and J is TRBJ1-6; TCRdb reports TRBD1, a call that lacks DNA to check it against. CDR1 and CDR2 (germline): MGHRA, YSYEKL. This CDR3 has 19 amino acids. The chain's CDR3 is CASRSGTGIVGDRNSPLHF.

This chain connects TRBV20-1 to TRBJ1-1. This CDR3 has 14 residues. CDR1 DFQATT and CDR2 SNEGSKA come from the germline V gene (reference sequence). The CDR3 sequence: CSAPSRTMNTEAFF.

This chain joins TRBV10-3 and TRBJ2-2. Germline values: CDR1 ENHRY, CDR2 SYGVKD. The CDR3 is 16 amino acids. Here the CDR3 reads CAISGRRTANTGELFF.

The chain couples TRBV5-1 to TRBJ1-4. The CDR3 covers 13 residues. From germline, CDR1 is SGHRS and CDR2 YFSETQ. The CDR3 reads CASSYTSNEKLFF.

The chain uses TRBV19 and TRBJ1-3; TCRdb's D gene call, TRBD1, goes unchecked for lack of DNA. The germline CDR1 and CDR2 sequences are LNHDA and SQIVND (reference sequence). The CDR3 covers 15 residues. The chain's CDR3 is CATTGSEVAGNTIYF. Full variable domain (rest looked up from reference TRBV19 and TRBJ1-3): DGGITQSPKYLFRKEGQNVTLSCEQNLNHDAMYWYRQDPGQGLRLIYYSQIVNDFQKGDIAEGYSVSREKKESFPLTVTSAQKNPTAFYLCATTGSEVAGNTIYFGEGSWLTVV.

CDR3 sequence reads: CASSQAGIRTEAFF. The genes are TRBV3-1 and TRBJ1-1. The germline V gene encodes CDR1 LGHDT and CDR2 YNNKEL (reference sequence). CDR3 length equals 14 residues. Based on the CDR3 plus reference TRBV3-1 and TRBJ1-1, the full variable domain is DTAVSQTPKYLVTQMGNDKSIKCEQNLGHDTMYWYKQDSKKFLKIMFSYNNKELIINETVPNRFSPKSPDKAHLNLHINSLELGDSAVYFCASSQAGIRTEAFFGQGTRLTVV.

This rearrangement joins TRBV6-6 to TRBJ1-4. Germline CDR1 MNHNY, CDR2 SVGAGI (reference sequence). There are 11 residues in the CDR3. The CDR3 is CASSSTEKLFF.

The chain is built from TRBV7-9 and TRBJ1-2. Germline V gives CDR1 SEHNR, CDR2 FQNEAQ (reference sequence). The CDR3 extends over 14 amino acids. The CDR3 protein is CASSSTVVGYGYTF.

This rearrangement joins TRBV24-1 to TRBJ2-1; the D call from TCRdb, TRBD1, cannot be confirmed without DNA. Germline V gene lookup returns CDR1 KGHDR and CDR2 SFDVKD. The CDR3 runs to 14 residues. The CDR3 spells CATSDSEQGAEQFF.

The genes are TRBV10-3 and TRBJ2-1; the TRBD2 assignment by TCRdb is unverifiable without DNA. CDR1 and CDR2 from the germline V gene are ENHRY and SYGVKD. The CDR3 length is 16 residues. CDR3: CAISGPGLAGVDEQFF.

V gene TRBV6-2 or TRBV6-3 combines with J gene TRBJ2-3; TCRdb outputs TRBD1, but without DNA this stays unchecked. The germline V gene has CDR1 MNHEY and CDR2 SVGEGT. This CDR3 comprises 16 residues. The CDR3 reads CASSYRGQVATDTQYF.

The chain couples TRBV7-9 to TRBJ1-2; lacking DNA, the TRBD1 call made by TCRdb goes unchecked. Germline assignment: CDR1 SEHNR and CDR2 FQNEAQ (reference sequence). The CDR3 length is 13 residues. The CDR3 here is CASSLGAQNGYTF.

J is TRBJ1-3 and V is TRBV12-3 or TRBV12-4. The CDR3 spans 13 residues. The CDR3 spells CASRFVGGNTIYF.

The CDR3: CASSVSGVQFF. The gene calls are TRBV7-8 and TRBJ2-1; there is no DNA to check the TCRdb D call of TRBD1. There are 11 residues in the CDR3. Germline V CDR1 and CDR2: SGHVS, FQNEAQ. Together with reference TRBV7-8 and TRBJ2-1, the CDR3 gives the full variable domain: GAGVSQSPRYKVAKRGQDVALRCDPISGHVSLFWYQQALGQGPEFLTYFQNEAQLDKSGLPSDRFFAERPEGSVSTLKIQRTQQEDSAVYLCASSVSGVQFFGPGTRLTVL.

This chain's CDR3 is CASSQGGATTNEKLFF. The gene calls are TRBV4-2 and TRBJ1-4. Germline V gives CDR1 LGHNA, CDR2 YNFKEQ. The CDR3 is made up of 16 amino acids.

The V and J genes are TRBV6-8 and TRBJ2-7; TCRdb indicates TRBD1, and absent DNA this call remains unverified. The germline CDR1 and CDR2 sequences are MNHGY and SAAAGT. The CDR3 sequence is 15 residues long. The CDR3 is CASSRGQAYSYEQYF.